This T cell receptor (beta chain) was captured in a study of shared clonotypes between healthy human individuals. Of note for this clone: The antigen remains unidentified.

Study results and caveats: Several donors showed sharing of approximately 5% of naive CD4 clonotypes. It was expected that sequencing depth would affect clonotype sharing among donors.

Profiling relied on immunoSEQ multiplex PCR, and the TCRdb table lists in-frame clones only, not all of them. The data hold about 2.1 million clones, with around 93% observed a single time. Positively selected for CCR7, the CD45RO-negative cells used as naive CD8 cells excluded terminally differentiated effector memory CD45RA+ cells. V shed 8 bases, J shed 4 bases, and the junction held 5 bases outside the gene matches. From germline, CDR1 is SGHRS and CDR2 YFSETQ. The CDR3 loop spans 15 amino acids. Material for sequencing was naive CD8+ T cells from PBMCs. This sequence joins TRBV5-1 and TRBJ2-3; 15 nucleotides agree with TRBD2. This TCR was sampled from a man between 18 and 35 years old in good health. Some clones in this sample may be carry-over from other donors' samples. Here the CDR3 DNA reads TGCGCCAGTTCGGGACTAGCGGGAGGACCAGATACGCAGTATTTT. Its protein product is CASSGLAGGPDTQYF.